This T cell receptor beta chain was captured by sequencing in a study of regulatory T cells in long-lasting Graves disease. For the study at large: Duration of antithyroid drug therapy among newly diagnosed Graves' patients was under 3 months.

Construction of TCR beta libraries relied on iRepertoire HTBI primers and on Arm-PCR targeting CDR3 regions. MiXCR was run by TCRdb on the multiplex PCR reads, yielding one entry per CDR3 protein. Of about 350,000 distinct CDR3 sequences listed, 15% to 20% are singletons. The CDR3 consists of 15 residues. Per the germline V gene, CDR1 is SEHNR and CDR2 is FQNEAQ (reference sequence). V lost 1 base and J lost 2, with 10 bases in between. Ten or more counts support this clonotype. Its specificity is not known. Time point denoted: newly diagnosed GD, antithyroid drugs for less than 3 months. RNA extracted from PBMCs served as the sequencing template. The study's findings and limits: Less diverse TCR repertoires were seen in persistent Graves' patients than in newly diagnosed ones. Accuracy was possibly reduced by small sample size.

These same data were also listed under a study on T cells in Graves' hyperthyroidism and ophthalmopathy. This second study notes: HTBI primers were used for first-round RT-PCR of the TCR CDR3.

The receptor was derived from a woman aged 18-29 years with Graves disease. The source was peripheral blood mononuclear cells (PBMCs), collected at new diagnosis, from a patient treated with antithyroid drugs. The rearrangement links TRBV7-9 to TRBJ2-3; unclear D gene. CDR3 sequence: CASSLDPNPTDTQYF. In nucleotides, the CDR3 is TGTGCCAGCAGCTTAGACCCTAACCCCACAGATACGCAGTATTTT.